This is a list of T cell receptor beta chains from one sample in a study of post-analysis software for immune sequencing data. TCRdb analysed the PCR reads with MiXCR anew, one entry per CDR3 protein. Seen here are hundreds of thousands of distinct CDR3 sequences, approximately 53% observed once, and the top ten hold about 4.5%. The sample comprised blood. These TCRs come from a girl under 18 with multiple sclerosis. CDR3s include the opening cysteine and the closing phenylalanine or tryptophan. The order of the fields is J gene, V gene, CDR3 protein.

>TRBJ1-2|TRBV25-1
CASSELAEGYRGYTF
>TRBJ1-2|TRBV20-1
CSASGVVNYGYTF
>TRBJ2-2|TRBV7-2
CASSLRQGRGTGELFF
>TRBJ2-4|TRBV6-1
CANNAGGVAKNIQYF
>TRBJ1-5|TRBV12-3/TRBV12-4
CASRVQGIGQPQHF
>TRBJ2-7|TRBV12-3/TRBV12-4
CASRRDRDFAYEQYF
>TRBJ2-5|TRBV11-2
CASSQRGTQETQYF
>TRBJ2-6|TRBV29-1
CSVITGPHSGANVLTF
>TRBJ2-3|TRBV14
CASSLKHTQYF
>TRBJ2-5|TRBV7-3
CASSLSGTSFETQYF
>TRBJ2-3|TRBV29-1
CSVGGLVATSDTQYF
>-|TRBV18
CASSPYQTGAMKTQYF
>TRBJ2-1|TRBV29-1
CSVLAGASYNEQFF
>TRBJ2-5|TRBV6-6
CASSRLRQETQYF
>TRBJ2-7|TRBV20-1
CSVLTGGTEKQYF
>TRBJ2-1|TRBV3-1
CASSQDLTVAGGQAQFF
>TRBJ2-7|TRBV18
CASSTGQVGSYEQYF
>TRBJ2-5|TRBV29-1
CSVGNRTKETQYF
>TRBJ2-4|TRBV6-6
CASSYSSGQGGIQYF
>TRBJ2-1|TRBV7-3
CASSQAGYNEQFF
>TRBJ2-7|TRBV7-6
CASSLLSGRDEQYF
>TRBJ1-5|TRBV12-3/TRBV12-4
CASSSLGRNNQPQHF
>TRBJ2-1|TRBV9
CASSPQGSSYNEQFF
>-|TRBV12-3/TRBV12-4
CASSPNLDNNNEQYF
>TRBJ2-3|TRBV5-1
CASSLAGRDTQYF
>TRBJ2-5|TRBV12-3/TRBV12-4
CASSSPDSQETQYF
>TRBJ2-4|TRBV20-1
CSARILAGGLAKNIQYF
>TRBJ2-7|TRBV5-1
CASSPTGRSYEQYF
>TRBJ2-7|TRBV27
CASSHGTGPYEQYF
>TRBJ2-5|TRBV29-1
CSVEPRGGSEEQYF
>TRBJ2-1|TRBV6-5
CASSRPSDRVVGEQFF
>TRBJ2-4|TRBV5-1
CASSAGLEGDIQYF
>TRBJ2-5|TRBV12-3/TRBV12-4
CASSLEGAQETQYF
>TRBJ1-1|TRBV6-1
CATAQGPNTEAFF
>TRBJ1-2|TRBV29-1
CSVEVETGGGYTF
>-|TRBV2
CANSKTSGRTAEQYF
>TRBJ1-1|TRBV7-3
CASSLRGGRTEAFF
>TRBJ2-7|TRBV5-1
CASALSGGSFNEQYF
>TRBJ2-1|TRBV5-4
CASSLGGTGPNEQFF
>TRBJ1-2|TRBV7-9
CASSLPGARLAIGYTF
>TRBJ2-5|TRBV7-7
CASSLGLGDQETQYF
>TRBJ2-6|TRBV9
CASSVVPGSGAGANVLTF
>TRBJ2-6|TRBV10-3
CAISWDSSGANVLTF
>TRBJ2-4|TRBV3-1
CASSQGRQAKNIQYF
>TRBJ1-4|TRBV25-1
CASSNLEAGEKFNEKLFF
>TRBJ2-1|TRBV10-2
CASSESRLAGGHEQFF
>TRBJ1-1|TRBV18
CASFRDRGSMNTEAFF
>TRBJ2-7|TRBV11-2
CASSLPREGEQYF